This T cell receptor beta chain originates from a study of human T cells and chemical hapten exposure (dated by TCRdb to the early 2020s). Study-wide context: For sensitization, 2% DPC in acetone was applied to a roughly 2 cm by roughly 2 cm area of upper inner arm skin. Blood for TCR sequencing was provided by twenty-nine alopecia patients at one to four time points (pre-sensitization, 2, 6 and 24 weeks). Libraries were combined into a pool for sequencing, and differences in TCR yield between samples came mainly from small differences in library volumes within the pool. Patients additionally received weekly therapeutic DPC doses to the scalp throughout the approximately 22-week study period. Patch testing was performed on the upper back with Finn chambers containing 0.01% DPC, and the patch tests were scored after 6 days according to International Contact Dermatitis Research Group standards. Blood samples were taken from patients before sensitization (week 0) and at 2, 6 and about 24 weeks after DPC sensitization. Alopecia areata with under or over 50% scalp involvement, alopecia totalis and alopecia universalis were represented in the patient cohort, which was mostly female. This study followed changes in the peripheral blood TCR repertoire in vivo during primary and secondary sensitization of alopecia patients to the hapten diphenylcyclopropenone (DPC). What the authors observed across the whole study: Expanded TCRs formed significantly more large CDR3 similarity clusters than pre-sensitization or healthy control sets, consistent with antigen-driven responses. DPC sensitization did not change how many TCRs were above 1 in 1000 frequency, and no evidence was found of alterations in global repertoire structure. The number of PT1 expanded TCRs positively correlated with patch test score, significant at thresholds 8, 16 and 32 but not 4. Because all patients had alopecia, a presumed autoimmune disease, the immune response of the patients might differ from that of healthy individuals. After repeated subsampling, changes were observed in the strength of the expansion versus patch-test correlation and in the threshold at which the correlation became significant.

This clonotype was detected many times. No cognate antigen has been identified for it. No quality values exist for individual bases; no much larger clone is one base distant. The time point tag for this specimen amounts to: pre-sensitization, week 0. Read against the paper, the sample's treatment or condition label means: therapeutic diphenylcyclopropenone sensitization with weekly scalp DPC. At every patch-test visit, the blood draw took place before the patch test was put on. Patients were considered eligible if aged 18 to 70, diagnosed with alopecia and deemed suitable for DPC therapy, and patients were excluded if pregnant. Unfractionated whole blood was collected in Tempus Blood RNA tubes, and total RNA was extracted from that blood. The library was generated by RACE. The sample was run on a NextSeq 500. During library preparation, unique molecular identifiers were attached to individual cDNA molecules so that TCRs could be counted in a quantitative, reproducible way. For every blood RNA sample, sequencing covered both the TCR alpha and TCR beta chains. From the authors' description of their analysis: A median of approximately 100,000 TCRs per sample was observed, with a range of about 20,000 to 690,600. V, J and CDR3 annotation of the TCR reads was performed with the Decombinator software suite. For PS versus PT1 abundance plots, all samples were subsampled to the same number of TCRs (28,000). TCRs were defined as expanded if absent before sensitization and observed at least eight times at the 2-week time point. TCRdb ran its own pipeline on the public reads, namely fastp trimming at Q25 and MiXCR clone calling, and kept in-frame beta chains. Rows merge per CDR3 protein into single entries with the most common DNA and genes. The V and J calls, along with clone size, are taken from TCRdb and not from the paper's own processing. The sample yields 65,000 to 70,000 distinct CDR3 sequences; 11% were counted once. The biggest ten clones account for approximately 5.2% of the sample.

The clonotype comes from a woman aged 45 to 65 with alopecia areata. Some clones in this sample may be carry-over from other donors' samples. Specimen: whole blood, collected in connection with sensitization to the hapten diphenylcyclopropenone (DPC).

The bases are TGTGCCAGCAGCTTAGGCCGGGGACTAGCAGAAAGCACAGATACGCAGTATTTT. It codes for CASSLGRGLAESTDTQYF. The sequence is built from TRBV11-2 and TRBJ2-3; 9 central bases correspond to TRBD2. The germline V gene encodes CDR1 SGHAT and CDR2 FQNNGV. The CDR3 has 18 amino acids, counting the end cysteine and phenylalanine. Left in the record is the CDR3 DNA by itself, 54 bases read in frame from the first base. V lost 1 base and J lost 0 bases, and the count of bases not matched to a germline gene is 8.